Listed below are T cell receptor beta chains from one sample, sequenced in a study of blood T cell repertoires in COVID-19. Only in-frame clones appear in the TCRdb table, and some are missing; sequencing was by immunoSEQ multiplex PCR. Of about 230,000 clones listed, around 84% were seen once; the top ten hold around 2.4%. The sequenced material came from peripheral blood. The receptor set was obtained from a man between 35 and 55 years old who had recovered from COVID-19. Each CDR3 is given with its conserved first and last residue. The order of the fields is V gene, J gene, D gene, clone size, CDR3 protein, CDR3 DNA. D genes are given only for firm matches. Clone size is shown for a subset of rows, as once, few, many or a class of expanded clone.

TRBV28	TRBJ2-5	.	.	CASSGPSGETQYF	TGTGCCAGCAGTGGTCCCTCGGGGGAGACCCAGTACTTC
TRBV24-1	TRBJ2-1	.	.	CATSDFRNEQFF	TGTGCCACCAGTGATTTCCGCAATGAGCAGTTCTTC
TRBV5-1	TRBJ1-2	.	.	CASSAGGINYGYTF	TGCGCCAGTTCAGCTGGGGGGATCAACTATGGCTACACCTTC
TRBV27	TRBJ2-1	.	.	CASSLRDLNEQFF	TGTGCCAGCAGTTTAAGGGACTTGAATGAGCAGTTCTTC
TRBV25-1	TRBJ2-6	.	.	CASSEGGSSSGANVLTF	TGTGCCAGCAGTGAAGGAGGTTCGAGCTCTGGGGCCAACGTCCTGACTTTC
TRBV7-2	TRBJ1-6	TRBD1	once	CASTDRGNSPLHF	TGTGCCAGCACGGACAGGGGTAATTCACCCCTCCACTTT
TRBV30	TRBJ1-2	TRBD1	few	CAWSVKGAYGYTF	TGTGCCTGGAGTGTGAAGGGGGCCTATGGCTACACCTTC
TRBV23-1	TRBJ1-1	.	.	CASIYIVPNTEAFF	TGCGCCAGCATATATATTGTTCCGAACACTGAAGCTTTCTTT
TRBV27	TRBJ2-5	TRBD2	.	CASTPGLAGRETQYF	TGTGCCAGCACACCGGGACTAGCGGGACGGGAGACCCAGTACTTC
TRBV18	TRBJ2-5	.	.	CASSEEETQYF	TGTGCCAGCTCAGAGGAAGAGACCCAGTACTTC
TRBV18	TRBJ1-3	.	.	CASSPGTSSWSGNTIYF	TGTGCCAGCTCACCAGGGACAAGCTCGTGGTCCGGAAACACCATATATTTT
TRBV18	TRBJ2-3	TRBD2	few	CASSPPTSAADTQYF	TGTGCCAGCTCACCACCGACTAGCGCGGCAGATACGCAGTATTTT
TRBV7-9	TRBJ1-1	TRBD1	.	CASSDDRAFEAFF	TGTGCCAGCAGCGACGACAGGGCCTTTGAAGCTTTCTTT
TRBV5-1	TRBJ1-4	.	.	CASKAGAPTNEKLFF	TGCGCCAGCAAGGCAGGGGCACCAACTAATGAAAAACTGTTTTTT
TRBV5-1	TRBJ2-7	.	few	CASSGNEEVSEQYF	TGCGCCAGCAGCGGGAACGAGGAGGTGAGCGAGCAGTACTTC